The entry below gives a single T cell receptor beta chain sequence along with its context. The CDR3 length is 13 residues. In germline, CDR1 is GTSNPN, CDR2 SVGIG (reference sequence). The germline V and J ends were trimmed by 1 base and 3 bases, with 9 bases remaining between them. The study drew participants aged about 18 to 89 years from roughly 25 US areas. Each participant's cohort was designated according to participant-reported clinical history. Methods used by the authors: From reference gene primer amplification, estimates of nucleated cell counts were derived. Only in-frame clones appear in the TCRdb table, and some are missing; sequencing was by immunoSEQ multiplex PCR. For V, J and clone size, that table is used; D and trimming come from the DNA. There are about 210,000 clones in the sample; around 90% occur only once, and over 7% lies in the top ten. These data originate in a study of blood T cell repertoires in COVID-19.

Sequencing was performed on PBMCs or T cells enriched from blood (not recorded which). V usage is TRBV30 and J usage is TRBJ1-1; D is ambiguous. This clonotype was obtained from a woman between 18 and 30 years old who had recovered from COVID-19. The CDR3 is CAWSAVIDTEAFF. The CDR3, as DNA: TGTGCCTGGAGTGCCGTTATCGACACTGAAGCTTTCTTT.